Below are 32 T cell receptor beta chains sequenced from a single sample in a study of CD8 T cells in Susac syndrome (dated by TCRdb to about 2019). Library preparation was by the immunoSEQ multiplex PCR assay. RNA was extracted with the RNeasy kit and about 0.5 to 1 ug was reverse transcribed using random hexamers. TCRdb redid the processing of the public reads, applying fastp at Q25 and MiXCR, and retained in-frame beta chains. Rows with a matching CDR3 protein are joined into one entry that keeps the most common DNA and genes. The table for this sample lists 140,000 or so distinct CDR3 sequences; 94% of them were counted only once. Under 0.095% of the sample rests with the top ten. The specimen sequenced was CD4+ T cells from PBMCs. The receptors derive from a human donor in good health.

This clonotype was found a few times. The chain joins TRBV5-1 to TRBJ2-5, with 9 bases matching TRBD1. The CDR3 extends over 15 amino acids. V lost 3 bases, J lost 5 bases, and 8 bases stayed unmatched. The germline gives CDR1 SGHRS, CDR2 YFSETQ. As DNA, the CDR3 is TGCGCCAGCAGCTCCCGGACAGGGGATCACGAGACCCAGTACTTC. Protein product: CASSSRTGDHETQYF.

The chain couples TRBV27 to TRBJ1-1, with D perhaps TRBD1 (6 bases). The CDR3 runs to 13 residues. The ends were cut back, 8 bases at V and 1 base at J, with 11 bases in the middle. Germline V gene data show CDR1 as MNHEY and CDR2 as SMNVEV (reference sequence). CDR3 protein: CASRDTTNTEAFF. CDR3 DNA: TGTGCCAGCCGGGACACGACGAACACTGAAGCTTTCTTT.

The chain combines TRBV9 with TRBJ2-1, with D perhaps TRBD1 (5 bases). The CDR3 is 14 residues long. Trimming stripped 0 bases from V and 9 bases from J, with 13 bases between. Germline V lookup: CDR1 SGDLS, CDR2 YYNGEE. In DNA, the CDR3 is TGTGCCAGCAGCGTAGTAGGGGATCAGGTTGAGCAGTTCTTC. This sequence encodes CASSVVGDQVEQFF.

DNA of the CDR3: TGTGCCACCAGCGGCGGGGCCAAAAACATTCAGTACTTC. Its translation: CATSGGAKNIQYF. This rearrangement joins TRBV24-1 to TRBJ2-4, with D perhaps TRBD2 (5 bases). The V gene's germline CDR1 is KGHDR and CDR2 SFDVKD. Trimming took 7 bases from V and 1 from J, leaving 7 bases between them. The CDR3 length is 13 residues.

This clonotype was found a few times. The chain has TRBV7-2 and TRBJ2-7; 10 bases agree with TRBD2. Germline assignment: CDR1 SGHTA and CDR2 FQGNSA. Germline trimming cut 5 bases from V and 2 bases from J; bases unmatched to any gene: 3. CDR3 length equals 14 residues. CDR3 nucleotide sequence: TGTGCCAGCAGCCGGACTAGCGGTCCCTACGAGCAGTACTTC. As protein: CASSRTSGPYEQYF.

A single count supports this clonotype. The chain employs TRBV11-2 and TRBJ2-7, with 9 bases lining up with TRBD2. With 5 bases clipped from V and 7 bases from J, the junction kept 15 bases outside the gene matches. There are 16 residues in the CDR3. CDR1 and CDR2 (germline): SGHAT, FQNNGV. CDR3 sequence reads: CASSPRGLAGGREQYF. The CDR3 coding sequence is TGTGCCAGCAGCCCGAGGGGCCTGGCGGGAGGGCGGGAGCAGTACTTC. Drawing the rest from reference TRBV11-2 and TRBJ2-7, the complete variable domain is EAGVAQSPRYKIIEKRQSVAFWCNPISGHATLYWYQQILGQGPKLLIQFQNNGVVDDSQLPKDRFSAERLKGVDSTLKIQPAKLEDSAVYLCASSPRGLAGGREQYFGPGTRLTVT.

The chain couples TRBV5-6 to TRBJ1-2; D unclear. The CDR3 totals 14 residues. V shed 0 bases and J shed 3 bases, with 9 bases lying between them. The germline V gene encodes CDR1 SGHDT and CDR2 YYEEEE. The CDR3, as DNA: TGTGCCAGCAGCTTGGGGCAGACCGACTATGGCTACACCTTC. This codes for CASSLGQTDYGYTF. The full variable domain, rest sourced from reference TRBV5-6 and TRBJ1-2, is DAGVTQSPTHLIKTRGQQVTLRCSPKSGHDTVSWYQQALGQGPQFIFQYYEEEERQRGNFPDRFSGHQFPNYSSELNVNALLLGDSALYLCASSLGQTDYGYTFGSGTRLTVV.

The J gene is TRBJ1-5, the V gene TRBV5-1; no clear D. V was pared by 4 bases and J by 0 bases, with 11 bases between. This CDR3 spans 15 amino acids. Germline assignment: CDR1 SGHRS and CDR2 YFSETQ. DNA for the CDR3: TGCGCCAGCAGCCGCGACGGCAATAGCAATCAGCCCCAGCATTTT. Its translation: CASSRDGNSNQPQHF.

The chain employs TRBV9 and TRBJ2-7, with unresolved D. The CDR3 consists of 15 residues. With 0 bases removed from V and 2 bases from J, the gap between germline ends came to 12 bases. CDR1 and CDR2 (germline): SGDLS, YYNGEE. The CDR3 coding sequence is TGTGCCAGCAGCGTAGGGGCGGTGATGGCCTACGAGCAGTACTTC. Translated: CASSVGAVMAYEQYF. Drawing the rest from reference TRBV9 and TRBJ2-7, the complete variable domain is DSGVTQTPKHLITATGQRVTLRCSPRSGDLSVYWYQQSLDQGLQFLIQYYNGEERAKGNILERFSAQQFPDLHSELNLSSLELGDSALYFCASSVGAVMAYEQYFGPGTRLTVT.

The chain carries TRBV15 and TRBJ2-5; D call uncertain. This CDR3 region has 14 residues. Germline CDR1 LNHNV, CDR2 YYDKDF (reference sequence). V was cut by 0 bases and J by 4 bases, with 9 bases left in between. CDR3 coding DNA: TGTGCCACCAGCAGAGATAAGGCAGCAGAGACCCAGTACTTC. This gives the protein CATSRDKAAETQYF.

This clonotype was detected once. J is TRBJ2-5 and V is TRBV10-3, with D tentatively TRBD2 (5 bases). The germline V gene encodes CDR1 ENHRY and CDR2 SYGVKD. Trimming cost V 6 bases and J 0 bases, with 8 bases left between them. This CDR3 has 13 amino acids. CDR3 sequence reads: CAISPADQETQYF. CDR3 coding DNA: TGTGCCATCAGCCCAGCGGACCAAGAGACCCAGTACTTC.

V usage is TRBV6-5 and J usage is TRBJ1-3; TRBD1 matches 10 bases. Germline lookup yields CDR1 MNHEY and CDR2 SVGAGI. The CDR3 length is 14 residues. J was trimmed by 3 bases and V by 8 bases; bases with no gene match: 4. CDR3 loop: CASRDRGFGNTIYF. In DNA, the CDR3 is TGTGCCAGCCGGGACAGGGGATTTGGAAACACCATATATTTT.

The CDR3 DNA reads TGTGCCAGCAGTGAAGCGGGAGGGCCCAATGAGCAGTTCTTC. This gives the protein CASSEAGGPNEQFF. The V gene is TRBV6-4, the J gene TRBJ2-1; TRBD2 matches 10 bases. This CDR3 is 14 amino acids long. Trimming removed 3 bases from V and 6 bases from J; junction bases left unmatched: 2. CDR1 is MRHNA and CDR2 is SNTAGT in the germline V gene.

The chain employs TRBV7-2 and TRBJ2-5, with no clear D. Trimming took 5 bases from V and 5 from J, leaving 15 bases between them. The CDR3 extends over 14 amino acids. Germline V gives CDR1 SGHTA, CDR2 FQGNSA. CDR3 DNA: TGTGCCAGCAGCCCCCGTGCTAGTTGGGAGACCCAGTACTTC. As protein: CASSPRASWETQYF.

J is TRBJ1-2 and V is TRBV5-1; 7 bases match TRBD1. Germline CDR1 and CDR2: SGHRS and YFSETQ. V was clipped by 0 bases and J by 6 bases; unmatched bases: 2. The CDR3 has 13 amino acids. The DNA of the CDR3 is TGCGCCAGCAGCTTGGCCACAGGGGATGGCTACACCTTC. This encodes CASSLATGDGYTF.

The chain employs TRBV12-3 or TRBV12-4 and TRBJ2-5; TRBD2 matches at 14 bases. V trimming: 7 bases; J trimming: 4 bases; junction bases outside the gene matches: 11. This CDR3 spans 17 amino acids. The CDR3 DNA sequence: TGTGCCAGCAACAGGGGACTAGCGGGAGTGGATCTAGAGACCCAGTACTTC. It codes for CASNRGLAGVDLETQYF.

This chain links TRBV10-2 with TRBJ2-2, with 9 bases that match TRBD1. Losses at the gene ends were 8 bases for V and 0 bases for J; bases not matched to a gene: 7. In germline, CDR1 is WSHSY, CDR2 SAAADI. CDR3 length equals 16 residues. CDR3 nucleotides: TGCGCCAGCGGTGTGACAGGGGGGTCGAACACCGGGGAGCTGTTTTTT. Its translation: CASGVTGGSNTGELFF.

The chain uses TRBV4-1 and TRBJ2-7; no clear D gene. Germline assignment: CDR1 MGHRA and CDR2 YSYEKL. CDR3 length: 17 residues. Between the trimmed V and J ends, which lost 4 bases and 0 bases, there was a span of 19 bases. The CDR3 nucleotides are TGCGCCAGCAGCCCCACCCCAGTAAGGGCTAGCTCCTACGAGCAGTACTTC. Protein sequence: CASSPTPVRASSYEQYF.

The gene calls are TRBV5-1 and TRBJ1-4, with 9 positions matching TRBD1. The CDR3 is 15 residues long. Germline CDR1 and CDR2: SGHRS and YFSETQ. V gave up 4 bases and J gave up 8 bases; unmatched junction bases: 9. CDR3 sequence: CASSGSTGGREKLFF. CDR3 nucleotides: TGCGCCAGCAGCGGATCGACAGGGGGACGAGAAAAACTGTTTTTT. Using reference TRBV5-1 and TRBJ1-4 for the parts outside the CDR3, the full variable domain is KAGVTQTPRYLIKTRGQQVTLSCSPISGHRSVSWYQQTPGQGLQFLFEYFSETQRNKGNFPGRFSGRQFSNSRSEMNVSTLELGDSALYLCASSGSTGGREKLFFGSGTQLSVL.

V gene TRBV20-1 combines with J gene TRBJ2-1; a possible D gene is TRBD2 (7 bases). The CDR3 is 14 residues long. The V gene lost 5 bases and the J gene lost 8 bases, with 19 bases spanning the gap. From germline, CDR1 is DFQATT and CDR2 SNEGSKA (reference sequence). CDR3 amino acids: CSARGAGEVDEQFF. The DNA for the CDR3 is TGCAGTGCTCGGGGGGCGGGAGAGGTTGATGAGCAGTTCTTC.

This chain connects TRBV18 to TRBJ2-7; no clear D gene. V shed 2 bases and J shed 2 bases, with 7 bases lying between them. Germline assignment: CDR1 KGHSH and CDR2 LQKENI. The CDR3 length is 13 residues. In nucleotides, the CDR3 is TGTGCCAGCTCACCAGGGCCGCCCTACGAGCAGTACTTC. Its translation: CASSPGPPYEQYF.

The CDR3 region has the DNA TGTGCCACCCGGTGGACGGAATATAACTATGGCTACACCTTC. Residues: CATRWTEYNYGYTF. This chain connects TRBV2 to TRBJ1-2; D not certain. The ends were cut back, 10 bases at V and 1 base at J, with 16 bases in the middle. The CDR3 sequence is 14 residues long. Per germline, CDR1 SNHLY and CDR2 FYNNEI.

This rearrangement joins TRBV30 to TRBJ2-7; D perhaps matches TRBD2 (6 bases). The CDR3 sequence is 12 residues long. CDR1 GTSNPN and CDR2 SVGIG come from the germline V gene (reference sequence). V lost 2 bases, J lost 6 bases, and 11 bases lay in between. CDR3 sequence (DNA): TGTGCCTGGAGTCCGGCCGGGGGCGAGCAGTACTTC. Its translation is CAWSPAGGEQYF. Looking up the rest from reference TRBV30 and TRBJ2-7 gives the full variable domain: SQTIHQWPATLVQPVGSPLSLECTVEGTSNPNLYWYRQAAGRGLQLLFYSVGIGQISSEVPQNLSASRPQDRQFILSSKKLLLSDSGFYLCAWSPAGGEQYFGPGTRLTVT.

The V gene is TRBV4-2, the J gene TRBJ2-3; D is undetermined. V lost 1 base and J lost 8, with 7 bases in between. CDR1 LGHNA and CDR2 YNFKEQ come from the germline V gene. The length of the CDR3 is 12 residues. The CDR3 is CASSQASGTQYF. DNA for the CDR3: TGTGCCAGCAGCCAAGCAAGTGGTACGCAGTATTTT.

This chain joins TRBV2 and TRBJ2-7; D remains ambiguous. Deletions cut 8 bases from V and 0 bases from J, with 11 bases between. This CDR3 has 13 amino acids. Germline V gene sequence: CDR1 SNHLY, CDR2 FYNNEI. The DNA for the CDR3 is TGTGCCAGCTCGGCGAGAAGCTCCTACGAGCAGTACTTC. It specifies CASSARSSYEQYF.

V gene TRBV2 combines with J gene TRBJ2-5, with D uncertain. The CDR3 is made up of 11 amino acids. V lost 4 bases and J 5 bases, leaving 5 bases between the germline ends. From germline, CDR1 is SNHLY and CDR2 FYNNEI. CDR3 bases: TGTGCCAGCAGTGTAGGGGAGACCCAGTACTTC. It yields the protein CASSVGETQYF.

The chain joins TRBV3-1 to TRBJ2-7; no reliable D call. Trimming cost V 4 bases and J 3 bases, with 10 bases left between them. Germline loops: CDR1 LGHDT, CDR2 YNNKEL (reference sequence). The CDR3 is 13 amino acids. CDR3: CASSPRSLYEQYF. CDR3 DNA sequence: TGTGCCAGCAGCCCCAGGAGCCTCTACGAGCAGTACTTC.

The chain uses TRBV24-1 and TRBJ2-7; weak D call: TRBD2 (5 bases). The germline V and J ends were trimmed by 11 bases and 10 bases, with 14 bases remaining between them. Germline V gene sequence: CDR1 KGHDR, CDR2 SFDVKD. This CDR3 has 10 amino acids. The CDR3 nucleotides are TGTGCCAGTATATCCGGAGGCCAGTACTTC. Translation: CASISGGQYF.

This chain links TRBV19 with TRBJ2-1, with 8 nucleotides matching TRBD2. The CDR3 extends over 16 amino acids. J lost 3 bases, V lost 1 base, and 5 bases had no gene match. Germline V gives CDR1 LNHDA, CDR2 SQIVND (reference sequence). The CDR3 sequence is CASSIVAGSIYNEQFF. CDR3 DNA: TGTGCCAGTAGTATAGTAGCGGGGTCGATCTACAATGAGCAGTTCTTC.

The sample holds a few counts of this clonotype. The V and J genes are TRBV5-1 and TRBJ2-2; 7 bases map to TRBD2. The CDR3 contains 14 residues. After removal of 0 bases from V and 6 bases from J, the junction contained 2 bases not matched to a gene. Germline CDR1 is SGHRS and CDR2 is YFSETQ. The CDR3 loop is CASSLVAGAGELFF. The CDR3 nucleotides are TGCGCCAGCAGCTTGGTTGCGGGAGCCGGGGAGCTGTTTTTT.

The V gene is TRBV4-1, the J gene TRBJ1-1; 7 positions agree with TRBD1. Germline CDR1 MGHRA, CDR2 YSYEKL. J lost 6 bases, V lost 0 bases, and 7 bases had no gene match. The CDR3 is 15 residues long. This CDR3 is CASSQEGRGSAEAFF. CDR3 DNA: TGCGCCAGCAGCCAAGAAGGCAGGGGGAGCGCTGAAGCTTTCTTT.

V and J are TRBV5-6 and TRBJ1-2; 10 nucleotides line up with TRBD1. The CDR3 loop spans 16 amino acids. CDR1 and CDR2 from the germline V gene are SGHDT and YYEEEE. Trimming removed 2 bases from V and 4 bases from J; junction bases left unmatched: 8. CDR3 protein: CASSLKRTGGSYGYTF. CDR3 sequence (DNA): TGTGCCAGCAGCTTAAAACGGACAGGGGGGAGCTATGGCTACACCTTC.